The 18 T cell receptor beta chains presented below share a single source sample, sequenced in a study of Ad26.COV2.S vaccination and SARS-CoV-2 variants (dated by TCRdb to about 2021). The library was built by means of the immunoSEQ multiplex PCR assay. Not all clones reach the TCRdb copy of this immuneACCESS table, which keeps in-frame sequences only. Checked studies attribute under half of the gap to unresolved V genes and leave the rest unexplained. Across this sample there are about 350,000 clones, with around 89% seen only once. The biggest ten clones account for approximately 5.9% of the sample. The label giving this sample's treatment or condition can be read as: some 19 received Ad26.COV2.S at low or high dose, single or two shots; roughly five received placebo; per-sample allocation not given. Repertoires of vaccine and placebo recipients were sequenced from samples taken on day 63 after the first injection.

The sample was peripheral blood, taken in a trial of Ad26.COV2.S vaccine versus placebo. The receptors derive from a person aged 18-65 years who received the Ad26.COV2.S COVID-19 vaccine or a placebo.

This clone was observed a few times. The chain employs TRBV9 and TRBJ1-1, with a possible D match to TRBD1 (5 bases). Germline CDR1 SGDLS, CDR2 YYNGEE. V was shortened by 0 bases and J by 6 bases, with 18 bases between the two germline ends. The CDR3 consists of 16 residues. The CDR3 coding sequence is TGTGCCAGCAGCGTAGAGGGGTTGGGGCTTGATTCTGAAGCTTTCTTT. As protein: CASSVEGLGLDSEAFF.

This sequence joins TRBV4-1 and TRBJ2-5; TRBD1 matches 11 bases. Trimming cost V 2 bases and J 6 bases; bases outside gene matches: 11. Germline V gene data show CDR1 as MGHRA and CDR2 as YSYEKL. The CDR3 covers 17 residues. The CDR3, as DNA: TGCGCCAGCAGCCAATGGGTCAGGACAGGGGGCTTGAAGACCCAGTACTTC. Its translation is CASSQWVRTGGLKTQYF.

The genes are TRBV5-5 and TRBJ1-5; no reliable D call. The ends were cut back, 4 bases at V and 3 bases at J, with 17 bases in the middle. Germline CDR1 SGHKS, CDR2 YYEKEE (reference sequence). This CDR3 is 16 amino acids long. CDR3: CASSPEVPASNQPQHF. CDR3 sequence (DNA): TGTGCCAGCAGCCCGGAAGTCCCAGCTTCCAATCAGCCCCAGCATTTT.

In nucleotides, the CDR3 is TGTGCCAGCAGTTTACATCCAGGGTCCTCTGGAAACACCATATATTTT. It is translated as CASSLHPGSSGNTIYF. The V call is TRBV28, the J call TRBJ1-3; tentative D call: TRBD1 (5 bases). Germline lookup yields CDR1 MDHEN and CDR2 SYDVKM. Trimming took 2 bases from V and 0 from J, leaving 11 bases between them. The CDR3 length is 16 residues.

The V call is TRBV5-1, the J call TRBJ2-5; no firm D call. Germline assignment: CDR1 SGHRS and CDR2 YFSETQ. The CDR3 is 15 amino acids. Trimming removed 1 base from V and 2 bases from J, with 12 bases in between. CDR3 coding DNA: TGCGCCAGCAGCTTGTATAGCCCCCCACAAGAGACCCAGTACTTC. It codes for CASSLYSPPQETQYF.

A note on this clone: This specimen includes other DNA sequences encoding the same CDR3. CDR3 amino acids: CASSVASSSYEQYF. For the CDR3, the DNA is TGTGCCAGCAGCGTAGCTAGCAGTTCCTACGAGCAGTACTTC. The gene calls are TRBV9 and TRBJ2-7; TRBD2 might be the D (5 bases). Germline CDR1 SGDLS, CDR2 YYNGEE. V lost 0 bases, J lost 1 base, and 8 bases lay in between. The CDR3 length is 14 residues. The full variable domain, completed using reference TRBV9 and TRBJ2-7, is DSGVTQTPKHLITATGQRVTLRCSPRSGDLSVYWYQQSLDQGLQFLIQYYNGEERAKGNILERFSAQQFPDLHSELNLSSLELGDSALYFCASSVASSSYEQYFGPGTRLTVT.

The CDR3 region has the DNA TGTGCCAGCAGCGTATCGCCCGCGTTAACCACAGATACGCAGTATTTT. Amino acid sequence: CASSVSPALTTDTQYF. This sequence joins TRBV9 and TRBJ2-3; no definite D call. CDR3 length: 16 amino acids. Germline V gene lookup returns CDR1 SGDLS and CDR2 YYNGEE. V was pared by 1 base and J by 2 bases, with 14 bases between.

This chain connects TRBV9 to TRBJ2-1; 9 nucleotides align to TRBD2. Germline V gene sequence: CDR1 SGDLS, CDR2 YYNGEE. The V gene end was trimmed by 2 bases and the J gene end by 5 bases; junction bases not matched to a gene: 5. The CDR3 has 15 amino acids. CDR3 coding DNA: TGTGCCAGCAGCGTGAGTAGCGGGGGAGACAATGAGCAGTTCTTC. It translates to CASSVSSGGDNEQFF.

CDR3 amino acids: CASSGQGNQPQHF. Written as DNA, the CDR3 is TGTGCCAGCAGTGGACAGGGCAATCAGCCCCAGCATTTT. The chain recombines TRBV28 with TRBJ1-5, with TRBD1 matching 7 bases. J was trimmed by 2 bases and V by 5 bases; bases with no gene match: 0. The germline CDR1 and CDR2 sequences are MDHEN and SYDVKM. CDR3 length: 13 residues. Together with reference TRBV28 and TRBJ1-5, the CDR3 gives the full variable domain: DVKVTQSSRYLVKRTGEKVFLECVQDMDHENMFWYRQDPGLGLRLIYFSYDVKMKEKGDIPEGYSVSREKKERFSLILESASTNQTSMYLCASSGQGNQPQHFGDGTRLSIL.

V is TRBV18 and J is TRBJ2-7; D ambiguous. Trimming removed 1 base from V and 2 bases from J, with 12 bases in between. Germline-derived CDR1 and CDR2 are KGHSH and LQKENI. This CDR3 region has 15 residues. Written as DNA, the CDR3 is TGTGCCAGCTCACCACAGAGGATCGACCCCTACGAGCAGTACTTC. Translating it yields CASSPQRIDPYEQYF.

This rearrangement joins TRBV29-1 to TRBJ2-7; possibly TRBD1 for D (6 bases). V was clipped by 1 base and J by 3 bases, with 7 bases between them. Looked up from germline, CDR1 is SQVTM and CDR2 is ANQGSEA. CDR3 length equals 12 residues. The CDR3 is CSVEAGDYEQYF. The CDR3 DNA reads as TGCAGCGTTGAAGCAGGGGACTACGAGCAGTACTTC.

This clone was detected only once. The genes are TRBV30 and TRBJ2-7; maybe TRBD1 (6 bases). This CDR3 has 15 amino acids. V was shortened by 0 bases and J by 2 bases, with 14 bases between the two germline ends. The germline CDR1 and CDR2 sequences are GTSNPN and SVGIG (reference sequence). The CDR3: CAWSVSGAATYEQYF. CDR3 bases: TGTGCCTGGAGTGTTTCAGGGGCGGCCACCTACGAGCAGTACTTC.

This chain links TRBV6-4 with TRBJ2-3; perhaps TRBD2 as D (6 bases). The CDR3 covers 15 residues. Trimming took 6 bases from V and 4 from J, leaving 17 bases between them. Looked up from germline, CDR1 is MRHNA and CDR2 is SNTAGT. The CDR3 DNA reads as TGTGCCAGCAGCCTAACGGGGGTAGCCCCAGATACGCAGTATTTT. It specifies CASSLTGVAPDTQYF.

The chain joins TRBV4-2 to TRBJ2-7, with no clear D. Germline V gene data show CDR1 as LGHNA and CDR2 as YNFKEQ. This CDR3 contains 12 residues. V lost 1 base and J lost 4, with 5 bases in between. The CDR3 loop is CASSQAGYEQYF. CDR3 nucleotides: TGTGCCAGCAGCCAAGCGGGTTACGAGCAGTACTTC.

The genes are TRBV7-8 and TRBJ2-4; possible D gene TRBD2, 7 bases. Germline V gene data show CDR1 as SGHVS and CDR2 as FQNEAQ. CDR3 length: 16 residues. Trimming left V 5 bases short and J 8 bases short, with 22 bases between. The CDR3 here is CASSLGGRQGSYIQYF. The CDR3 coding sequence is TGTGCCAGCAGCCTCGGGGGGAGGCAGGGGTCTTACATTCAGTACTTC. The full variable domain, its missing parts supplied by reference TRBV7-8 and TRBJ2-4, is GAGVSQSPRYKVAKRGQDVALRCDPISGHVSLFWYQQALGQGPEFLTYFQNEAQLDKSGLPSDRFFAERPEGSVSTLKIQRTQQEDSAVYLCASSLGGRQGSYIQYFGAGTRLSVL.

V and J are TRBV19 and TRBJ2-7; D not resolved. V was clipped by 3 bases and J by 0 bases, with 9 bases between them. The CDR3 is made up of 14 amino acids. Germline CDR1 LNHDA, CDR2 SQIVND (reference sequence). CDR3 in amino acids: CASSIGPNSYEQYF. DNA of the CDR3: TGTGCCAGTAGTATCGGACCAAACTCCTACGAGCAGTACTTC.

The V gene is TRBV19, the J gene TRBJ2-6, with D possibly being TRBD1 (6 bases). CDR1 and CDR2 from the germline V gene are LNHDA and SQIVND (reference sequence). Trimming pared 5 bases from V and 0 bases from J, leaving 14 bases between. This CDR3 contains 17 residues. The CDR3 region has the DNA TGTGCCAGTAGTCCACAGGGAGAGACCTCTGGGGCCAACGTCCTGACTTTC. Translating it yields CASSPQGETSGANVLTF.

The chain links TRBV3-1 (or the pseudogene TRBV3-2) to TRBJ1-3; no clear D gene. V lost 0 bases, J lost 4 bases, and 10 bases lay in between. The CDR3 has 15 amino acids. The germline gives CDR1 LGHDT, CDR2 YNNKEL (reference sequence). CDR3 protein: CASSQESREGNTIYF. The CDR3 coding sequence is TGTGCCAGCAGCCAAGAAAGCCGGGAGGGAAACACCATATATTTT.